Below, 8 T cell receptor beta chains from the same sample are listed, as sequenced in a study of blood T cell repertoires in COVID-19. The protocol was immunoSEQ multiplex PCR, while the TCRdb copy is restricted to in-frame clones and leaves out a portion. The table has approximately 80,000 clones, approximately 76% seen once. The sequencing input was peripheral blood. The receptor source for this set is a man between 65 and 85 years old with active or convalescent COVID-19.

The table lists this clone with many counts. The rearrangement joins TRBV9 to TRBJ2-1; 8 nucleotides align to TRBD2. Germline CDR1 reads SGDLS; CDR2 reads YYNGEE. This CDR3 is built from 14 residues. V gave up 0 bases and J gave up 10 bases; unmatched junction bases: 6. The CDR3 nucleotides read TGTGCCAGCAGCGTAGAACTAGCGGTAAGCGAGCAGTTCTTC. Translated, it gives CASSVELAVSEQFF.

This rearrangement joins TRBV6-4 to TRBJ2-2; D is possibly TRBD2 (5 bases). Germline V gene sequence: CDR1 MRHNA, CDR2 SNTAGT. The germline V and J ends were trimmed by 9 bases and 8 bases, with 13 bases remaining between them. The CDR3 covers 12 residues. The CDR3 region is CARDRDTGELFF. In nucleotides, the CDR3 is TGTGCCAGAGACCGGGATACGGGGGAGCTGTTTTTT.

The chain joins TRBV29-1 to TRBJ2-3; D uncertain. Deletions cut 8 bases from V and 6 bases from J, with 27 bases between. The germline CDR1 and CDR2 sequences are SQVTM and ANQGSEA. The CDR3 runs to 16 residues. The CDR3 DNA sequence: TGCAGCTTAACTGCCCCCGGGTCCCCGGCCTCTGATACGCAGTATTTT. Its translation: CSLTAPGSPASDTQYF.

The J gene is TRBJ2-7, the V gene TRBV6-5; D is ambiguous. The CDR3 loop spans 14 amino acids. Trimming took 5 bases from V and 6 from J, leaving 17 bases between them. CDR1 is MNHEY and CDR2 is SVGAGI in the germline V gene. The CDR3 loop is CASSNIQGRSEQYF. In DNA, the CDR3 is TGTGCCAGCAGTAATATACAAGGCAGGTCCGAGCAGTACTTC.

The chain combines TRBV9 with TRBJ2-5; 10 nucleotides line up with TRBD1. The germline V gene encodes CDR1 SGDLS and CDR2 YYNGEE. J gave up 5 bases and V 5 bases, and 12 bases lay outside the gene matches. CDR3 size: 16 residues. The CDR3 coding sequence is TGTGCCAGCAGTACGACAGGGGGCCCGATCTGGGAGACCCAGTACTTC. Its translation is CASSTTGGPIWETQYF.

The chain uses TRBV3-1 (or the pseudogene TRBV3-2) and TRBJ1-4; TRBD1 matches at 8 bases. CDR1 is LGHDT, CDR2 YNNKEL, per germline (reference sequence). The CDR3 runs 15 residues. J gave up 7 bases and V 5 bases, and 9 bases lay outside the gene matches. CDR3 region: CASSGQGVGVEKLFF. The CDR3 bases are TGTGCCAGCAGCGGACAGGGAGTCGGTGTTGAAAAACTGTTTTTT.

This rearrangement joins TRBV19 to TRBJ1-2; 7 nucleotides match TRBD1. This CDR3 is 12 amino acids long. Germline loops: CDR1 LNHDA, CDR2 SQIVND (reference sequence). The ends lost 6 bases at V and 7 bases at J; junction bases unmatched: 5. CDR3 nucleotide sequence: TGTGCCAGTAGCACAGGGGAAGGTGGCTACACCTTC. It is translated as CASSTGEGGYTF.

The chain joins TRBV6-5 to TRBJ1-2, with 7 bases lining up with TRBD1. Germline CDR1 and CDR2: MNHEY and SVGAGI. CDR3 length: 14 amino acids. V lost 5 bases, J lost 2 bases, and 5 bases stayed unmatched. The DNA of the CDR3 is TGTGCCAGCAGTCGCGGACAGGAAAACTATGGCTACACCTTC. It yields the protein CASSRGQENYGYTF.